The 8 T cell receptor beta chains presented below share a single source sample, sequenced in a study of CD8 T cells in ankylosing spondylitis. TCRdb re-derived calls from the 5' RACE reads in MiXCR, one entry per CDR3 protein. Of 150,000 to 200,000 distinct CDR3 sequences in the sample, roughly 20% were seen once. Sequencing was performed on blood, either unsorted or a sorted T cell fraction (not recorded which). The receptors shown here come from a male donor aged 10-29 years with ankylosing spondylitis or in good health (not recorded which).

The sample holds many counts of this clonotype. A read error may produce the germline difference seen at one junction end. DNA of the CDR3: TGCAGTGCCGACGGACAGGGAGCCCAAAACATTCAGTACTTC. It is translated as CSADGQGAQNIQYF. V is TRBV20-1 and J is TRBJ2-4, with 8 positions matching TRBD1. The germline gives CDR1 DFQATT, CDR2 SNEGSKA (reference sequence). The CDR3 has 14 amino acids.

This clonotype was counted ten times or more. The chain combines TRBV12-3 or TRBV12-4 with TRBJ2-1, with 9 positions matching TRBD2. With 3 bases clipped from V and 8 bases from J, the junction kept 11 bases outside the gene matches. This CDR3 has 16 residues. As DNA, the CDR3 is TGTGCCAGCAGTTTTTCTGGCGGGAGGGCCGGTGATGAGCAGTTCTTC. Protein product: CASSFSGGRAGDEQFF.

At least ten counts were recorded for this clonotype. It is unclear where the CDR3 begins or ends on the DNA, so no DNA is shown, and the CDR3 is as TCRdb lists it. This chain uses TRBV21-1 with TRBJ2-3; no DNA check was done on the table's D call, TRBD2. TRBV21-1 is reported as a pseudogene. The CDR3 region is 15 residues in length, termini included. CDR3: CANPVASGSTDTQYF.

This clonotype has at least ten counts. The chain has TRBV2 and TRBJ2-2; 9 bases agree with TRBD2. The CDR3 extends over 16 amino acids. The V gene's germline CDR1 is SNHLY and CDR2 FYNNEI. V lost 7 bases to trimming and J lost 2 bases; unmatched junction nucleotides: 8. CDR3 DNA sequence: TGTGCCAGCACCGGAACTAGCGGGCTAAACACCGGGGAGCTGTTTTTT. Protein: CASTGTSGLNTGELFF.

Many counts were recorded for this clonotype. The rearrangement joins TRBV5-1 to TRBJ2-4; D is possibly TRBD1 (6 bases). This CDR3 has 16 residues. Germline V CDR1 and CDR2: SGHRS, YFSETQ. V lost 0 bases and J lost 0, with 10 bases in between. DNA of the CDR3: TGCGCCAGCAGCTTGGAGGGCAGGGGAGCCAAAAACATTCAGTACTTC. Protein sequence: CASSLEGRGAKNIQYF. Complete variable domain (other parts from reference TRBV5-1 and TRBJ2-4): KAGVTQTPRYLIKTRGQQVTLSCSPISGHRSVSWYQQTPGQGLQFLFEYFSETQRNKGNFPGRFSGRQFSNSRSEMNVSTLELGDSALYLCASSLEGRGAKNIQYFGAGTRLSVL.

V usage is TRBV29-1 and J usage is TRBJ2-7, with D maybe TRBD1 (5 bases). Germline V CDR1 and CDR2: SQVTM, ANQGSEA. V was pared by 4 bases and J by 7 bases, with 14 bases between. The CDR3 sequence is 12 residues long. The CDR3 bases are TGCAGCGTTGCAACCAGGGCAGCGGAGCAGTACTTC. It specifies CSVATRAAEQYF.

This clonotype was picked up many times. V and J are TRBV5-1 and TRBJ2-1; D is ambiguous. The V end was cut by 3 bases, the J end by 8 bases, with 12 bases between. The CDR3 runs 13 residues. CDR1 SGHRS and CDR2 YFSETQ come from the germline V gene. The CDR3 region has the DNA TGCGCCAGCAGCTCCGAAGGAGCATATGAGCAGTTCTTC. Translation: CASSSEGAYEQFF.

This clonotype appeared many times. The chain employs TRBV9 and TRBJ2-1; D tentatively fits TRBD1 or TRBD2 (6 bases each). CDR3 length equals 17 residues. With 0 bases removed from V and 10 bases from J, the gap between germline ends came to 23 bases. Per germline, CDR1 SGDLS and CDR2 YYNGEE. The CDR3 loop reads CASSVVEGQLLAGEQFF. CDR3 nucleotides: TGTGCCAGCAGCGTAGTTGAAGGACAGTTACTAGCCGGCGAGCAGTTCTTC. The whole variable domain, filled in from reference TRBV9 and TRBJ2-1, reads DSGVTQTPKHLITATGQRVTLRCSPRSGDLSVYWYQQSLDQGLQFLIQYYNGEERAKGNILERFSAQQFPDLHSELNLSSLELGDSALYFCASSVVEGQLLAGEQFFGPGTRLTVL.